This passage covers 9 T cell receptor beta chains from one sample sequenced in a study of blood T cell repertoires in COVID-19. The table came from immunoSEQ multiplex PCR; TCRdb's copy has only in-frame clones and leaves some out. The data hold about 76,000 clones, with 70% to 75% observed a single time. The sequenced sample was peripheral blood. The source is a man between 65 and 85 years old with acute or convalescent COVID-19.

This sequence joins TRBV15 and TRBJ1-2, with D possibly being TRBD1 (6 bases). The CDR3 is 14 residues long. Germline CDR1 and CDR2: LNHNV and YYDKDF (reference sequence). The ends were cut back, 3 bases at V and 4 bases at J, with 12 bases in the middle. The CDR3 nucleotides read TGTGCCACCAGCAGGGATTCGGACAGCTATGGCTACACCTTC. It is translated as CATSRDSDSYGYTF.

The chain joins TRBV28 to TRBJ1-2, with D uncertain. Trimming removed 2 bases at V and 7 bases at J, with 14 bases between. The germline gives CDR1 MDHEN, CDR2 SYDVKM. This CDR3 region has 14 residues. Here the CDR3 reads CASSLLTGLSGYTF. In DNA, the CDR3 is TGTGCCAGCAGTTTACTGACTGGGTTAAGTGGCTACACCTTC.

V usage is TRBV7-2 and J usage is TRBJ1-1, with D perhaps matching TRBD1 (6 bases). There are 13 residues in the CDR3. CDR1 SGHTA and CDR2 FQGNSA come from the germline V gene. V was cut by 5 bases and J by 5 bases, with 12 bases left in between. The CDR3 nucleotides read TGTGCCAGCAGCGTACAGGGCGATACTGAAGCTTTCTTT. This codes for CASSVQGDTEAFF.

This chain joins TRBV5-1 and TRBJ2-2; possibly TRBD1 for D (5 bases). V was trimmed by 4 bases and J by 3 bases, leaving 13 bases between them. Germline-derived CDR1 and CDR2 are SGHRS and YFSETQ. The CDR3 totals 15 residues. The CDR3 nucleotides are TGCGCCAGCAGCCCAAGGGTACAGGACACCGGGGAGCTGTTTTTT. The encoded protein is CASSPRVQDTGELFF.

The chain has TRBV5-1 and TRBJ2-3; 8 bases are a match to TRBD1. Germline-derived CDR1 and CDR2 are SGHRS and YFSETQ. This CDR3 spans 15 amino acids. V trimming: 0 bases; J trimming: 3 bases; junction bases outside the gene matches: 3. The CDR3 is CASSLVTGVTDTQYF. DNA of the CDR3: TGCGCCAGCAGCTTGGTGACAGGGGTGACAGATACGCAGTATTTT. The whole variable domain, filled in from reference TRBV5-1 and TRBJ2-3, reads KAGVTQTPRYLIKTRGQQVTLSCSPISGHRSVSWYQQTPGQGLQFLFEYFSETQRNKGNFPGRFSGRQFSNSRSEMNVSTLELGDSALYLCASSLVTGVTDTQYFGPGTRLTVL.

This clone appeared a few times. The rearrangement uses TRBV5-3 and TRBJ1-1, with D possibly TRBD1 on 6 matching bases. TRBV5-3 is an ORF; its function is uncertain. The V and J ends lost 4 bases and 0 bases respectively, with 28 bases between them. The CDR3 is 20 amino acids. The CDR3 bases are TGTGCCAGAAGCCGCCCCAAATTTACCGGGACACCCCCGATGAACACTGAAGCTTTCTTT. Amino acids: CARSRPKFTGTPPMNTEAFF.

This clone was observed a handful of times. This chain joins TRBV7-9 and TRBJ2-7; possible D gene TRBD1, 5 bases. Germline lookup yields CDR1 SEHNR and CDR2 FQNEAQ (reference sequence). Trimming removed 4 bases from V and 5 bases from J, with 12 bases in between. The CDR3 is 13 amino acids. CDR3: CASSSGYLDEQYF. CDR3 DNA: TGTGCCAGCAGCTCAGGGTATCTCGACGAGCAGTACTTC.

The genes are TRBV28 and TRBJ2-1; 8 bases agree with TRBD2. With V trimmed by 5 bases and J by 2 bases, 5 bases remained unmatched. The length of the CDR3 is 15 residues. Germline V gene data show CDR1 as MDHEN and CDR2 as SYDVKM. The CDR3 sequence: CASSPGGGPYNEQFF. The CDR3 DNA reads TGTGCCAGCAGTCCCGGGGGGGGGCCCTACAATGAGCAGTTCTTC.

In nucleotides, the CDR3 is TGTGCCAGCAGCCCCCGCCTAGCGGGAGGGGGGGAGCTGTTTTTT. Residues: CASSPRLAGGGELFF. The chain recombines TRBV7-3 with TRBJ2-2, with TRBD2 matching 12 bases. This CDR3 contains 15 residues. V lost 5 bases and J lost 8; bases outside the gene matches: 6. The germline gives CDR1 SGHTA, CDR2 FQGTGA.